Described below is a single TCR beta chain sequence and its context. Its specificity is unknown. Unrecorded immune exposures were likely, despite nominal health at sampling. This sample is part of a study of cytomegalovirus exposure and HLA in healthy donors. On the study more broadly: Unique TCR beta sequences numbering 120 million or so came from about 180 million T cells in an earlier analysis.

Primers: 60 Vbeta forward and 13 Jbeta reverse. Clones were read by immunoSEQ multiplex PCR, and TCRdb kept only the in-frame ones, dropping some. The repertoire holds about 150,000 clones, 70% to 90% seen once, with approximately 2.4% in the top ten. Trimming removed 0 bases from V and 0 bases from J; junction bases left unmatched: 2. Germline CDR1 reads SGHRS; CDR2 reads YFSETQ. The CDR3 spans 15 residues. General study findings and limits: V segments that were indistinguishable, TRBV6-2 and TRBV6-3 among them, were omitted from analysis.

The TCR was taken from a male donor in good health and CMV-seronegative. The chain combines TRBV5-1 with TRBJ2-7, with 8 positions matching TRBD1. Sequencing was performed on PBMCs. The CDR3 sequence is CASSLEQGGSYEQYF. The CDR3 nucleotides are TGCGCCAGCAGCTTGGAACAGGGGGGCTCCTACGAGCAGTACTTC.